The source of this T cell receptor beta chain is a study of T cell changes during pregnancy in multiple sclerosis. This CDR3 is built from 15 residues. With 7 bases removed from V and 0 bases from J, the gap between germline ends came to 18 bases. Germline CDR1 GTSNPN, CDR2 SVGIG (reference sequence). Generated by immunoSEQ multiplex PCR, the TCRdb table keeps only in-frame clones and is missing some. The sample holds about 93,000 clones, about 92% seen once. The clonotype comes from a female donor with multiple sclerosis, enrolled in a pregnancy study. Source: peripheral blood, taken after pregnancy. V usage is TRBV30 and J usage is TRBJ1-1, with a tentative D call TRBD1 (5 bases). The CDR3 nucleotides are TGTGCCTTGTCAGGGAGCGGAGGGATGAACACTGAAGCTTTCTTT. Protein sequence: CALSGSGGMNTEAFF.